A selection of T cell receptor beta chains follows, all from one sample in a study of shared clonotypes between healthy human individuals. Some clones are missing from TCRdb's copy, which holds only in-frame ones; the method was immunoSEQ multiplex PCR. In the table there are approximately 2.5 million clones, 93% of which are singletons. The sequenced material came from naive CD4+ T cells from PBMCs. All receptors derive from a man younger than 35 in good health. Some clones in this sample may be carry-over from other donors' samples. The CDR3 runs from the conserved cysteine through the conserved F or W. A D gene is named only where the DNA matches it firmly.

>15|TRBD1|TRBJ1-4|TRBV5-1
TGCGCCAGCAGCCCCTGGACAGGGGGGGGCGAAAAACTGTTTTTT
CASSPWTGGGEKLFF
>15|NA|TRBJ2-2|TRBV15
TGTGCCACCAGCAGAGATTCCCAGAACACCGGGGAGCTGTTTTTT
CATSRDSQNTGELFF
>15|TRBD1|TRBJ1-5|TRBV6-1
TGTGCCAGCAGTGGGACAGGTCATAGCAATCAGCCCCAGCATTTT
CASSGTGHSNQPQHF
>16|TRBD2|TRBJ2-5|TRBV29-1
TGCAGCGCCCAATGGGGCCAGCGGGGATTCCAAGAGACCCAGTACTTC
CSAQWGQRGFQETQYF
>15|NA|TRBJ2-3|TRBV7-2
TGTGCCAGCAGTTCCTCGATGCTGTACACAGATACGCAGTATTTT
CASSSSMLYTDTQYF
>18|TRBD2|TRBJ2-5|TRBV27
TGTGCCACCCACACCTTGTCTAGCGGGCAAGACCGGGCGGAGACCCAGTACTTC
CATHTLSSGQDRAETQYF
>14|TRBD1|TRBJ1-4|TRBV7-2
TGTGCCAGCAGCGTGGGACAGGGGAATGAAAAACTGTTTTTT
CASSVGQGNEKLFF
>15|NA|TRBJ1-2|TRBV4-3
TGCGCCAGCAGCCCAGACAGGCCCTATAACTATGGCTACACCTTC
CASSPDRPYNYGYTF
>14|NA|TRBJ2-4|TRBV28
TGTGCCAGTAGCAAACTCCTCATCCCAAACATTCAGTACTTC
CASSKLLIPNIQYF
>11|NA|TRBJ2-1|TRBV11-2
TGTGCCAGCAGCTTAGATGGCCCGCAGTTCTTC
CASSLDGPQFF
>13|NA|TRBJ1-2|TRBV6-1
TGTGCCAGCAGCCTGGGGCAGCTCTTGGGCTACACCTTC
CASSLGQLLGYTF
>13|NA|TRBJ1-3|TRBV7-9
TGTGCCAGCAGCTTATCCGGGAGAAACACCATATATTTT
CASSLSGRNTIYF
>14|NA|TRBJ1-1|TRBV5-4
TGTGCCAGCAGCTTGATACTAGCGAACACTGAAGCTTTCTTT
CASSLILANTEAFF
>14|NA|TRBJ2-3|TRBV5-1
TGCGCCAGCAGGAGCACTACTAGCACAGATACGCAGTATTTT
CASRSTTSTDTQYF
>12|NA|TRBJ2-3|TRBV7-3
TGTGCCAGCGGTTGGTCCACAGATACGCAGTATTTT
CASGWSTDTQYF
>16|NA|TRBJ2-1|TRBV28
TGTGCCAGCATTTCCTCGGGGGGACAGGCCTACAATGAGCAGTTCTTC
CASISSGGQAYNEQFF
>16|TRBD1|TRBJ1-1|TRBV29-1
TGCAGCGTTGAAGTTAAGACAGGGGCGTGGGGTGCTGAAGCTTTCTTT
CSVEVKTGAWGAEAFF